These 10 T cell receptor beta chains were sequenced from one sample in a study of Graves' ophthalmopathy and Graves' hyperthyroidism. Amplified TCR beta CDR3 regions were obtained using RNA transcripts as template. A first-round RT-PCR used HTBI primers, followed by a second-round multiplex PCR. TCRdb fed the multiplex PCR reads into MiXCR, producing one record per CDR3 protein. This repertoire shows about 620,000 distinct CDR3 sequences, around a fifth found once; its top ten account for around 7%. What was sequenced was peripheral blood. These receptors all stem from a woman in her late teens or twenties with stable Graves' hyperthyroidism. Some clones in this sample may be carry-over from other donors' samples.

This clonotype was recorded a few times. The chain recombines TRBV11-1 with TRBJ1-5; D not certain. The CDR3 has 13 amino acids. V was pared by 0 bases and J by 7 bases, with 7 bases between. The germline V gene has CDR1 SGHAT and CDR2 FQDESV (reference sequence). The CDR3 DNA sequence: TGTGCCAGCAGCTTAGCGAGCGAGCAGCCCCAGCATTTT. Translating gives CASSLASEQPQHF. The full variable domain, with the rest looked up from reference TRBV11-1 and TRBJ1-5, is EAEVAQSPRYKITEKSQAVAFWCDPISGHATLYWYRQILGQGPELLVQFQDESVVDDSQLPKDRFSAERLKGVDSTLKIQPAELGDSAMYLCASSLASEQPQHFGDGTRLSIL.

Ten or more counts support this clonotype. The chain combines TRBV6-1 with TRBJ1-1; TRBD1 matches at 7 bases. Germline V gene sequence: CDR1 MNHNS, CDR2 SASEGT. The CDR3 totals 15 residues. Trimming took 2 bases from V and 3 from J; bases not matched to a gene: 6. The CDR3 coding sequence is TGTGCCAGCAGTGAACAGGGGGGGGCGTACACTGAAGCTTTCTTT. It translates to CASSEQGGAYTEAFF.

This clonotype was seen ten or more times. The CDR3 region is CASSQPTGRGVRNIQYF. As DNA, the CDR3 is TGTGCCAGCAGCCAACCAACGGGACGGGGGGTGAGAAACATTCAGTACTTC. The rearrangement uses TRBV7-2 and TRBJ2-4; 7 positions agree with TRBD2. The CDR3 runs to 17 residues. V lost 5 bases and J lost 6; bases outside the gene matches: 16. CDR1 is SGHTA, CDR2 FQGNSA, per germline.

This clonotype was counted at least ten times. The chain uses TRBV4-1 and TRBJ2-7; D might be TRBD1 (6 bases). Germline V lookup: CDR1 MGHRA, CDR2 YSYEKL. V lost 1 base and J lost 3, with 13 bases in between. This CDR3 region has 15 residues. CDR3: CASSQGSGAGYEQYF. The CDR3 region has the DNA TGCGCCAGCAGCCAAGGGTCAGGGGCAGGCTACGAGCAGTACTTC.

This clonotype was counted only a few times. The V and J genes are TRBV3-1 and TRBJ1-1, with D uncertain. Trimming took 4 bases from V and 5 from J, leaving 11 bases between them. This CDR3 is built from 13 residues. Per germline, CDR1 LGHDT and CDR2 YNNKEL (reference sequence). The CDR3 region has the DNA TGTGCCAGCAGCCGTTTGACACAGACTGAAGCTTTCTTT. Protein product: CASSRLTQTEAFF.

In this sample, this clonotype turned up many times. The chain carries TRBV20-1 and TRBJ2-7; D may be TRBD1 (7 bases). Trimming took off 0 bases at V and 3 bases at J, with 18 bases between the two ends. CDR3 length equals 16 residues. Germline V gene lookup returns CDR1 DFQATT and CDR2 SNEGSKA (reference sequence). The DNA for the CDR3 is TGCAGTGCTAGAGATTCGGCGGGGACAGCCATCTACGAGCAGTACTTC. Translating gives CSARDSAGTAIYEQYF.

V and J are TRBV11-2 and TRBJ1-2; D is perhaps TRBD1 (6 bases). The CDR3 has 14 amino acids. Germline values: CDR1 SGHAT, CDR2 FQNNGV. V was trimmed by 6 bases and J by 6 bases, leaving 17 bases between them. The CDR3 region is CASSPGGGAHGYTF. CDR3 nucleotide sequence: TGTGCCAGCAGTCCCGGGGGGGGGGCACATGGCTACACCTTC.

As to this clonotype: Being one base from a much bigger clone, this may be a read error. This sequence joins TRBV6-1 and TRBJ2-7; TRBD2 might be the D (5 bases). The CDR3 totals 13 residues. Deletions cut 1 base from V and 2 bases from J, with 6 bases between. CDR1 is MNHNS and CDR2 is SASEGT in the germline V gene. CDR3 sequence reads: CASSEGETYEQYF. The CDR3 DNA reads TGTGCCAGCAGTGAAGGGGAGACCTACGAGCAGTACTTC.

This clonotype came up many times. The chain uses TRBV28 and TRBJ2-7; D ambiguous. The germline CDR1 and CDR2 sequences are MDHEN and SYDVKM. The CDR3 loop spans 18 amino acids. Trimming stripped 4 bases from V and 4 bases from J, with 26 bases between. The CDR3 loop is CASSWSSGPPNSSYEQYF. CDR3 nucleotide sequence: TGTGCCAGCAGTTGGTCGTCCGGGCCCCCGAATTCTTCGTACGAGCAGTACTTC.

The V call is TRBV28, the J call TRBJ2-5; 9 bases agree with TRBD1. The junction had 12 bases not matched to a gene; V was cut back by 1 base and J by 3 bases. This CDR3 is built from 18 residues. From germline, CDR1 is MDHEN and CDR2 SYDVKM. CDR3 loop: CASSLYGTGTKGEETQYF. CDR3 DNA: TGTGCCAGCAGTTTATATGGGACAGGGACGAAGGGGGAAGAGACCCAGTACTTC.